A single TCR beta chain is shown here with its context. Antigen: not known. The data derive from a study of T cell clonotyping in hematopoietic cell transplantation. This table comes from immunoSEQ multiplex PCR, and its TCRdb copy is limited to in-frame clones, with some not included. The profile shows about 69,000 clones, around 94% of them singletons. Notes on the study in general: Graft donor and pretransplant recipient Inverse Simpson Index values predicted broader posttransplant TCR diversity. Pathologically expanded recipient clonotypes increased progressively from day 30 to day 180 as diversity fell.

The V and J ends lost 3 bases and 5 bases, in that order; junction bases with no gene match: 5. This CDR3 contains 14 residues. Looked up from germline, CDR1 is SGHRS and CDR2 is YFSETQ. The TCR comes from a man aged 50-60 years in good health. Some clones in this sample may be carry-over from other donors' samples. The sequencing sample was made of peripheral blood mononuclear cells. This chain joins TRBV5-1 and TRBJ2-1, with 7 bases aligning to TRBD1. CDR3 region: CASSSRDSHNEQFF. CDR3 bases: TGCGCCAGCAGCTCCCGGGACAGTCACAATGAGCAGTTCTTC. The full variable domain, in which reference TRBV5-1 and TRBJ2-1 provide the parts outside the CDR3, is KAGVTQTPRYLIKTRGQQVTLSCSPISGHRSVSWYQQTPGQGLQFLFEYFSETQRNKGNFPGRFSGRQFSNSRSEMNVSTLELGDSALYLCASSSRDSHNEQFFGPGTRLTVL.